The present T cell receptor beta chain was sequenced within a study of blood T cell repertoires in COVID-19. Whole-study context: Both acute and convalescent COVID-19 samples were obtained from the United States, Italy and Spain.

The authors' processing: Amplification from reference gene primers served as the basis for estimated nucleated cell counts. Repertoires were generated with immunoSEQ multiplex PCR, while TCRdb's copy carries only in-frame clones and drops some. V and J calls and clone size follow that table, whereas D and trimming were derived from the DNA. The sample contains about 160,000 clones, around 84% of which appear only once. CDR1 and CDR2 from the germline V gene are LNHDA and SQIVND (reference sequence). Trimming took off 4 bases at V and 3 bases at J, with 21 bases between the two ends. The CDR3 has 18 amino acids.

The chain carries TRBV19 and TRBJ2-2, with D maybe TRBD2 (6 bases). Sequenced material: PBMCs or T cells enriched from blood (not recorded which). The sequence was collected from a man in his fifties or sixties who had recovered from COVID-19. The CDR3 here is CASSTQDVTGEYTGELFF. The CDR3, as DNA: TGTGCCAGTAGTACCCAGGATGTTACGGGGGAATACACCGGGGAGCTGTTTTTT.